What follows are 3 T cell receptor beta chains derived from one specimen sequenced in a study of OX40 agonist ivuxolimab in advanced cancers. Data came from immunoSEQ multiplex PCR; TCRdb stores just in-frame clones and leaves some out. This sample has 63,000 or so clones, with approximately 81% found just once. Specimen: CD4+ or CD8+ T cells sorted from blood, collected in a trial of the OX40 agonist ivuxolimab. The receptors were sampled from an adult with an advanced solid tumor such as melanoma, head and neck, liver or kidney cancer.

The J gene is TRBJ1-6, the V gene TRBV6-6; D call uncertain. Germline CDR1 MNHNY, CDR2 SVGAGI (reference sequence). Trimming shortened V by 2 bases and J by 10 bases, and 6 bases separated the two germline ends. The CDR3 loop spans 12 amino acids. The CDR3 loop is CASSYSLSPLHF. The CDR3 DNA follows: TGTGCCAGCAGTTACAGTCTGTCACCCCTCCACTTT.

The genes are TRBV29-1 and TRBJ2-7, with D maybe TRBD1 (7 bases). The V gene lost 3 bases and the J gene lost 3 bases, with 9 bases spanning the gap. This CDR3 is 12 amino acids long. The germline CDR1 and CDR2 sequences are SQVTM and ANQGSEA. Written as DNA, the CDR3 is TGCAGCGTTGAGCGGGACAGCTACGAGCAGTACTTC. Translation: CSVERDSYEQYF.

The CDR3 region has the DNA TGTGCCAGCAGCCTGTCCAGTCCCGTGGGGGACGAGCAGTACTTC. This sequence encodes CASSLSSPVGDEQYF. The chain links TRBV7-2 to TRBJ2-7; D assignment may be TRBD1 or TRBD2 (5 bases each). There are 15 residues in the CDR3. Germline V gene lookup returns CDR1 SGHTA and CDR2 FQGNSA. V gave up 5 bases and J gave up 5 bases, with 19 bases separating them.